This TCR beta chain was found in a study of cytomegalovirus exposure and HLA in healthy donors (dated by TCRdb to 2016 to 2017). For the study in its entirety: An earlier analysis of about 530 of the donors reported approximately 300 Gb of sequence data and 95 million to 130 million unique TCR beta sequences obtained from 150 million to 200 million T cells. To predict cytomegalovirus infection status, the study combined high-throughput TCR immunosequencing, statistical association of individual TCRs with disease status, and machine learning. Donor age, sex, ethnicity and CMV serostatus were collected together with the repertoire data. A later analysis re-examined previously published TCR beta repertoires from about 670 donors and added high-resolution HLA genotyping to investigate patterns of TCR occurrence. To decide whether each TCR beta V gene segment behaved as functional or pseudogenic, an earlier analysis of some 600 of the donors relied on high-throughput TCR beta sequencing. Among about 400 genotyped donors of the cohort, an average of around 240,000 unique TCR beta nucleotide sequences was sequenced per donor, of which about 18% were non-productive. Rather than drawing on any new phenotypic data, the later analysis identified candidate immune exposures from TCR beta sequences and the way those sequences occurred across donors. HLA typing covered class I and class II loci at four-digit resolution. Besides the first cohort of 550 to 750 subjects, a separate validation cohort made up of about 120 different subjects was used. Four to six DR-DQ haplotypes were handled as single units for association and clustering, since linkage in the cohort was strong. The study used immunosequencing to profile the T cell repertoires of approximately 690 subjects and linked those repertoires to cytomegalovirus serostatus. Genome-wide SNP genotypes for about 60% of the roughly 670 donors were used in a later genetic analysis, which treated that subset as a discovery cohort. The study aimed to test whether cataloging public T cell receptors could reveal signatures of past pathogen exposure. All discovery cohort repertoires had been generated on a single sequencing platform. Among the roughly 400 genotyped donors, roughly 80% belonged to the genetic ancestry cluster associated with self-reported Caucasian donors. An early release covering 550 to 700 HLA-typed donors comprised 250 to 350 gigabases of sequencing data and roughly 85 million unique TCR sequences. The number of donors typed differed by locus, with about 629-630 for A, B, C, DRB1 and DQB1, 522 for DQA1, about 610 for DPA1, and some 470 for DPB1. General findings and caveats noted by the study authors: According to a later analysis, parvovirus B19, influenza, CMV and Epstein-Barr virus appeared linked to several top co-occurrence clusters. Assigning TCR associations to individual alleles was difficult when HLA alleles, especially DR and DQ, strongly co-occurred. Some IMGT-functional V segments, including TRBV6-2 and TRBV6-3, could not be distinguished by the 87-base-pair reads and were therefore excluded. In both the original and validation cohorts, the classifier was reported to diagnose cytomegalovirus status with high specificity and sensitivity. At a false discovery rate of 0.05, a later analysis linked 15,000 to 20,000 TCR beta sequences to specific HLA alleles. Sequencing depth was assumed to be roughly uniform across donors in the presence/absence analyses, though that assumption may not hold. The study gave a list of roughly 150 TCR beta chains associated with cytomegalovirus. A group of highly shared sequence variants was considered likely to be a technical artifact of the sequencing pipeline. For the cohort, immune exposure information was limited to CMV serostatus. A further reported finding was that TCR beta sequences accurately predicted the HLA-A and HLA-B alleles for most subjects in the first cohort. This cohort had only TCR beta chains sequenced, and the lack of alpha or paired-chain data limited which features could be detected. HLA typing was unavailable for some donors at each locus, so association tests used only the typed subset. It was suggested by the authors that the approach could potentially be generalized to other disease states and immunological phenotypes. Linkage disequilibrium might explain the correlated functional status among segregating V segments, but an unknown experimental factor could not be ruled out. Broadly in line with IMGT annotations, most TCR beta V segments showed up in productive rearrangements about 87% or about 30% of the time in an earlier analysis of several hundred of the donors. Most TCR sequences were observed very rarely across donors, whereas some public TCRs were present in many individuals. According to a later analysis, TCR association rates differed among HLA loci, with DRB1 alleles showing the most associated TCRs and HLA-C alleles showing the fewest. According to a later analysis, most CMV-associated TCR beta chains appeared to be HLA-restricted, and the HLA associations seemed to be driven largely by CMV exposure. In a later genetic analysis, a missense DCLRE1C variant was associated with V-gene and J-gene trimming of TCR beta chains, and the association was replicated in an independent cohort. According to a later genetic analysis, donors in an Asian-associated ancestry cluster had fewer N-insertions in productive TCRs than the approximately 670-donor mean. A later analysis found that HLA-associated TCR beta chains were more clonally expanded and had lower generation probabilities than equally common non-associated chains. A few of the identified cytomegalovirus-associated TCR beta chains were confirmed in vitro to be specific for cytomegalovirus antigens. Because counts were too low, seventeen rarely observed V segments, including chromosome 9 orphons, were excluded from the earlier analysis of 587 of the donors.

The cohort consisted of 600 to 700 healthy bone marrow donors. At the time of sampling, every cohort member was nominally healthy, though immune exposures that went unrecorded were likely present. The donor was CMV seropositive and was included in the group of 250 to 300 seropositive cohort members. Every donor gave a peripheral blood sample, and the peripheral blood mononuclear cells from that sample were used for TCR beta sequencing. The Qiagen DNeasy Blood Extraction Kit was used to extract genomic DNA from the blood cell samples. Libraries were prepared through the immunoSEQ multiplex PCR assay. The multiplex PCR relied on a mix of 60 forward primers for TCR Vbeta segments and 13 reverse primers for TCR Jbeta segments. A multiplex PCR assay on genomic DNA amplified the CDR3 region of rearranged TCR beta genes. On the Illumina HiSeq System, the amplified TCR beta libraries were sequenced as 87-base-pair reads. Processing in the source paper ran as follows. A later analysis counted some 74 million unique TCR beta chains across the 666 repertoires, and around 9.9 million of these chains were shared by at least two donors. Raw reads were error-corrected and collapsed into unique sequences by a nearest-neighbor algorithm in which closely related sequences were merged to remove PCR and sequencing errors. Alignment of CDR3 sequences to IMGT reference sequences was used to assign V, D and J gene segments. For a sequence to be retained, at least a six-nucleotide match to both a V gene segment and a J gene segment was required. Rearrangements were classified as productive when the CDR3 lacked stop codons and remained in frame with V and J, and all other rearrangements were classified as non-productive. Following IMGT convention, CDR3 was defined as the stretch from the second conserved V-encoded cysteine to the conserved J-encoded phenylalanine. The earlier analysis of about 610 of the donors excluded sequences that lacked an unambiguous match to a single V gene segment. An earlier analysis of about 600 of the donors called V segments functional above 56.7% productive rearrangements and segregating when the between-donor standard deviation exceeded 5%. A statistical classification framework was developed to diagnose cytomegalovirus status using the catalog of TCR beta chain sequences. V and J gene assignment, in a later analysis, came from comparing TCR nucleotide sequences with IMGT/GENE-DB human TR gene sequences. Using the TCRdist pipeline, a later analysis assigned CDR3 sequences along with most-parsimonious VDJ recombination scenarios. In a later analysis, each TCR beta chain was defined by its CDR3 amino acid sequence together with its V-gene family, and reads without a unique V-gene family were excluded. A later analysis removed 500 to 600 highly shared, low-generation-probability nucleotide sequences to deal with suspected cross-contamination and a sequencing artifact. For each public chain, a later analysis derived a clonal expansion index from normalized ranks of inferred template counts within each repertoire. Generation probabilities in a later analysis came from a VDJ recombination model fitted to out-of-frame rearrangements, and those results were checked against IGoR. In a later analysis, hypergeometric tests were used to score TCR-TCR, TCR-HLA and TCR-CMV co-occurrence, with a repertoire-size bias correction applied to TCR pairs. A later analysis estimated false discovery rates by permuting HLA or CMV assignments 20 times. In a later analysis, co-occurring TCRs were grouped using DBSCAN, with TCRdist sequence similarity added in when clustering inside HLA-allele-positive subsets. Repertoires with fewer than 30,000 or more than 120,000 public chains, plus five repertoires with anomalous nucleotide sharing, were excluded from co-occurrence clustering. TCRdb provides this immuneACCESS table in a form limited to in-frame rearrangements. Some clones are lacking; in checked studies, under half of them reflect an unresolved V gene, and why the rest are absent is not known. That table furnishes V, J and clone size, whereas the DNA furnished D and trimming. The sample table lists under 300,000 clones, around 80% of them with a count of one. Less than 9% of the sample goes to the ten largest clones.

The CDR3 measures 18 amino acids from cysteine to phenylalanine. Left in the record is the CDR3 DNA by itself, 54 bases read in frame from the first base. The V end gives up 4 bases and the J end 2 bases, leaving 9 bases in the junction not matched to a gene. The germline V gene gives CDR1 as SGHTA and CDR2 as FQGNSA. About this clone itself: The antigen this receptor binds is unknown. Nothing much larger sits one base from this clone, and base qualities are not available.

The sample taken for sequencing was PBMCs. The rearranged segments are TRBV7-2 and TRBJ2-1, with TRBD2 identical over 12 junction bases. The clonotype was recovered from a woman aged 55-69 years in good health and CMV-seropositive. The CDR3 loop reads CASSSPTRTSGTYNEQFF. The nucleotide sequence reads as follows: TGTGCCAGCAGCTCCCCTACCCGGACTAGCGGGACCTACAATGAGCAGTTCTTC. The full variable domain, completed from the reference TRBV7-2 and TRBJ2-1 proteins outside the CDR3, reads GAGVSQSPSNKVTEKGKDVELRCDPISGHTALYWYRQSLGQGLEFLIYFQGNSAPDKSGLPSDRFSAERTGGSVSTLTIQRTQQEDSAVYLCASSSPTRTSGTYNEQFFGPGTRLTVL.